This TCR beta chain came from a study of radiation and T cells in renal cell carcinoma. As for the study in general: Nephrectomy followed 15 Gy stereotactic body radiation by 4 weeks.

Sequenced by immunoSEQ multiplex PCR; TCRdb stores in-frame clones only, minus some. The table shows roughly 140,000 clones, with around 90% occurring only once. Stated time point: blood 2 weeks post-SBRT. The treatment was: 15 Gy SBRT to primary tumor, nephrectomy 4 weeks later. V lost 4 bases and J 2 bases, leaving 21 bases between the germline ends. Per the germline V gene, CDR1 is LGHNA and CDR2 is YNFKEQ. The CDR3 consists of 17 residues. This TCR came from a woman in her fifties or sixties with renal cell carcinoma. V and J are TRBV4-2 and TRBJ2-7, with a tentative D call TRBD2 (6 bases). Sequenced material: blood, taken from a patient whose treatment included radiotherapy and nephrectomy. The CDR3 nucleotides are TGTGCCAGCAGCCTTTATGGCGGAGGGGCCAGCCCCTACGAGCAGTACTTC. It yields the protein CASSLYGGGASPYEQYF.